The clone carrying this T cell receptor (beta chain) appeared a few times. Its antigen is not identified. Trimming cost V 4 bases and J 6 bases, with 19 bases left between them. There are 15 residues in the CDR3. From germline, CDR1 is SGHKS and CDR2 YYEKEE (reference sequence). Patients with alopecia areata provided lesional scalp punch biopsies as well as peripheral blood. Extracted from the samples, RNA was reverse transcribed into cDNA to serve as the sequencing template. Using immunoSEQ multiplex PCR, the repertoire was profiled, and TCRdb retains in-frame clones only, with some absent. This sample yields around 120,000 clones, of which approximately 38% are seen a single time; over 3% belongs to the top ten. The sample originates from a study of CD8+ T cells in alopecia areata. Study overall: Treated individuals took tofacitinib by mouth, 5 to 10 mg twice daily. The study gave tofacitinib for 6 to 18 months, then 6 months off drug.

Study-wide results and caveats: Greater clonality was observed in lesional scalp samples, especially alopecia totalis/universalis, versus normal scalp.

The chain combines TRBV5-5 with TRBJ1-1; D call uncertain. This TCR was sampled from a human donor with alopecia areata. The sample taken for sequencing was CD4+ T cells sorted from blood. The CDR3 is CASSPALKGVAEAFF. As DNA, the CDR3 is TGTGCCAGCAGCCCTGCCTTGAAGGGTGTGGCTGAAGCTTTCTTT.